The rows below give T cell receptor beta chains drawn from one sample of a study of Graves' ophthalmopathy and Graves' hyperthyroidism. Via MiXCR, TCRdb re-called the multiplex PCR reads, giving one row per CDR3 protein. The repertoire holds fewer than 70,000 distinct CDR3 sequences, with roughly half as singletons. Sequencing was done on a sample of peripheral blood. These receptors came from an adult woman with Graves' ophthalmopathy. Each CDR3 is given with its conserved first and last residue. The D gene is left open where the match is weak. Clone sizes are given selectively: once, few, many, or a class where the clone is expanded.

clone size	D gene	V gene	J gene	CDR3 DNA	CDR3 protein
many	NA	TRBV19	TRBJ1-1	TGTGCCAGTAGTACTCCCCCAGGGAACGGGGACACTGAAGCTTTCTTT	CASSTPPGNGDTEAFF
many	NA	TRBV5-4	TRBJ2-7	TGTGCCAGCAGCTTGGGGGTTATACCGGCCGAGCAGTACTTC	CASSLGVIPAEQYF
NA	TRBD1	TRBV10-3	TRBJ2-2	TGTGCCGTCACCTGGACAGGGGGAGGCGCGAACACCGGGGAGCTGTTTTTT	CAVTWTGGGANTGELFF
NA	NA	TRBV3-1	TRBJ1-3	TGTGCCAGCAGCCCGACACGTGGAGGCACCATATATTTT	CASSPTRGGTIYF
many	NA	TRBV2	TRBJ2-7	TGTGCCAGCAGTCTCCAGGGAAGCGGCTCCTACGAGCAGTACTTC	CASSLQGSGSYEQYF
many	NA	TRBV30	TRBJ2-7	TGTGCCTGGAGTTTAGGGAACTACGAGCAGTACTTC	CAWSLGNYEQYF
many	NA	TRBV12-3/TRBV12-4	TRBJ1-1	TGTGCCAGCACACGGACGGGGAACACTGAAGCTTTCTTT	CASTRTGNTEAFF
many	NA	TRBV20-1	TRBJ1-5	TGCAGTGCTAGAGGTCTCAGGGGCCGCAATCAGCCCCAGCATTTT	CSARGLRGRNQPQHF
NA	NA	TRBV6-6	TRBJ2-7	TGTGTCAGCAGCTCCGTCTCATACGAGCAGTACTTC	CVSSSVSYEQYF
many	TRBD2	TRBV20-1	TRBJ2-5	TGCAGTGCCCGGAGGGGAATGGGAACGGGAGGGAAGGAGACCCAGTACTTC	CSARRGMGTGGKETQYF
NA	NA	TRBV2	TRBJ1-1	TGTGCCAGCAGTGAAAACAGCCTTAGCACTGAAGCTTTCTTT	CASSENSLSTEAFF
NA	NA	TRBV10-3	TRBJ1-4	TGTGCCTGCGCCCCCCGGGACAATGAAAAACTGTTTTTT	CACAPRDNEKLFF
few	NA	TRBV28	TRBJ2-5	TGTGCCAGCAGTTTTAAGGGTCTTAAATCCCTTAAAGAGACCCAGTACTTC	CASSFKGLKSLKETQYF
NA	NA	TRBV19	TRBJ1-1	TGTGCCTCCAGTATTAGGGGCCTGAACACTGAAGCTTTCTTT	CASSIRGLNTEAFF